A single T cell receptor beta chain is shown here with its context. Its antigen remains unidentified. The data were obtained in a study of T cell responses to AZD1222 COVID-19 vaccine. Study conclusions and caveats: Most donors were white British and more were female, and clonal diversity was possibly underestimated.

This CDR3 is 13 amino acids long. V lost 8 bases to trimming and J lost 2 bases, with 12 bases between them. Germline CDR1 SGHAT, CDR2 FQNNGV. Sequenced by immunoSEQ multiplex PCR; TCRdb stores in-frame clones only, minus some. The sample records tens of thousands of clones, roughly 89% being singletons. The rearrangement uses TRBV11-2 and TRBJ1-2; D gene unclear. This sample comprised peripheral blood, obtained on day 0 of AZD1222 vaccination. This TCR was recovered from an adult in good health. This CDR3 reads CASGPIRNYGYTF. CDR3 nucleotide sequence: TGTGCCAGCGGTCCTATTAGGAACTATGGCTACACCTTC.